This passage covers 16 T cell receptor beta chains from one sample sequenced in a study of technical replicates of blood from a handful of donors. Measured with immunoSEQ multiplex PCR; TCRdb has only the in-frame clones, and not every one. The data show tens of thousands of clones, roughly 97% seen once. Input material: T cells isolated from PBMCs. These receptors all stem from a human donor in good health.

The chain combines TRBV7-8 with TRBJ1-5, with 9 bases identical to TRBD1. The J segment lost 2 bases and the V segment lost 5 bases, leaving 16 bases of the junction unmatched. The CDR3 sequence is 19 residues long. CDR1 and CDR2 (germline): SGHVS, FQNEAQ. CDR3 sequence reads: CASSVRDRESRGGNQPQHF. CDR3 nucleotide sequence: TGTGCCAGCAGCGTCCGGGACAGGGAGTCCCGCGGGGGCAATCAGCCCCAGCATTTT.

This chain uses TRBV29-1 with TRBJ2-3, with D uncertain. The germline V gene encodes CDR1 SQVTM and CDR2 ANQGSEA. The V end lost 3 bases, the J end lost 0 bases, and 13 bases lay between the germline ends. This CDR3 is 15 amino acids long. CDR3 nucleotides: TGCAGCGTTGAGGCCTCCTTGTCTAGCACAGATACGCAGTATTTT. As protein: CSVEASLSSTDTQYF.

The CDR3 sequence: CASSPQIWRAPSSGANVLTF. The CDR3 bases are TGTGCCAGCAGCCCCCAAATTTGGAGGGCCCCATCCTCTGGGGCCAACGTCCTGACTTTC. The chain combines TRBV28 with TRBJ2-6, with D perhaps TRBD2 (6 bases). V lost 6 bases, J lost 0 bases, and 24 bases lay in between. The CDR3 totals 20 residues. CDR1 and CDR2 (germline): MDHEN, SYDVKM.

The V call is TRBV6-5, the J call TRBJ1-1; D may be TRBD1 (5 bases). V was pared by 0 bases and J by 1 base, with 12 bases between. There are 16 residues in the CDR3. Germline CDR1 MNHEY, CDR2 SVGAGI. CDR3 region: CASSYSDSGGNTEAFF. The CDR3 nucleotides are TGTGCCAGCAGTTACTCGGATTCCGGGGGGAACACTGAAGCTTTCTTT.

V is TRBV11-2 and J is TRBJ1-2, with TRBD1 matching 7 bases. Germline CDR1 SGHAT, CDR2 FQNNGV. This CDR3 region has 18 residues. V gave up 5 bases and J gave up 4 bases; unmatched junction bases: 19. The CDR3 sequence is CASSALMGQLVGAYGYTF. As DNA, the CDR3 is TGTGCCAGCAGCGCACTGATGGGACAGTTGGTAGGGGCCTATGGCTACACCTTC. The entire variable domain, with the rest obtained from reference TRBV11-2 and TRBJ1-2, is as follows: EAGVAQSPRYKIIEKRQSVAFWCNPISGHATLYWYQQILGQGPKLLIQFQNNGVVDDSQLPKDRFSAERLKGVDSTLKIQPAKLEDSAVYLCASSALMGQLVGAYGYTFGSGTRLTVV.

This clone was observed a single time. The V gene is TRBV5-1, the J gene TRBJ2-5; 13 bases are shared with TRBD2. The V gene end was trimmed by 3 bases and the J gene end by 5 bases; junction bases not matched to a gene: 10. Germline lookup yields CDR1 SGHRS and CDR2 YFSETQ. This CDR3 comprises 17 residues. CDR3 loop: CASSSGLAGVNWETQYF. Here the CDR3 DNA reads TGCGCCAGCAGCTCCGGACTAGCGGGAGTAAATTGGGAGACCCAGTACTTC.

The V call is TRBV28, the J call TRBJ2-7; TRBD2 agrees at 8 bases. Germline V gene sequence: CDR1 MDHEN, CDR2 SYDVKM. V was pared by 4 bases and J by 3 bases, with 8 bases of the junction left unmatched. The CDR3 is made up of 15 amino acids. The CDR3 protein is CASSWGSGTSYEQYF. CDR3 sequence (DNA): TGTGCCAGCAGTTGGGGGAGCGGGACTAGCTACGAGCAGTACTTC.

The V call is TRBV7-9, the J call TRBJ1-1; D gene ambiguous. Germline values: CDR1 SEHNR, CDR2 FQNEAQ (reference sequence). This CDR3 has 14 amino acids. V was pared by 6 bases and J by 7 bases, with 18 bases between. The CDR3 is CASSLRTRGSEAFF. CDR3 bases: TGTGCCAGCAGTCTTAGAACTCGTGGGAGTGAAGCTTTCTTT.

As DNA, the CDR3 is TGTGCCAGCAGTGTAACAGGAGAAATGGGGCCCCAGCATTTT. Encoded protein: CASSVTGEMGPQHF. V and J are TRBV28 and TRBJ1-5; tentatively, D is TRBD1 (5 bases). The CDR3 has 14 amino acids. Germline-derived CDR1 and CDR2 are MDHEN and SYDVKM. Trimming stripped 5 bases from V and 9 bases from J, with 17 bases between.

The genes are TRBV18 and TRBJ1-4; D call uncertain. V lost 2 bases, J lost 0 bases, and 10 bases lay in between. CDR1 is KGHSH and CDR2 is LQKENI in the germline V gene. The CDR3 is 16 amino acids. The chain's CDR3 is CASSPEADATNEKLFF. As DNA, the CDR3 is TGTGCCAGCTCACCAGAGGCGGATGCAACTAATGAAAAACTGTTTTTT.

The chain carries TRBV11-2 and TRBJ2-7, with 8 bases matching TRBD1. This CDR3 has 15 residues. With 6 bases clipped from V and 0 bases from J, the junction kept 7 bases outside the gene matches. Germline CDR1 SGHAT, CDR2 FQNNGV. The DNA for the CDR3 is TGTGCCAGCAGAGTCCCAGGGGGCTTCTCCTACGAGCAGTACTTC. Amino acids: CASRVPGGFSYEQYF.

V and J are TRBV25-1 and TRBJ2-1; TRBD1 is a possible D gene (6 bases). The CDR3 sequence is 13 residues long. Germline lookup yields CDR1 MGHDK and CDR2 SYGVNS. The V end lost 4 bases, the J end lost 10 bases, and 14 bases lay between the germline ends. This CDR3 is CASSGQAAPEQFF. DNA of the CDR3: TGTGCCAGCAGTGGACAGGCCGCTCCGGAGCAGTTCTTC.

The J gene is TRBJ2-7, the V gene TRBV7-8; 13 nucleotides agree with TRBD2. The CDR3 sequence is 19 residues long. V was clipped by 5 bases and J by 3 bases; unmatched bases: 16. CDR1 and CDR2 from the germline V gene are SGHVS and FQNEAQ. CDR3 region: CASSLLILAGGPRGYEQYF. The CDR3 region has the DNA TGTGCCAGCAGCCTCTTAATACTAGCGGGAGGGCCTAGGGGCTACGAGCAGTACTTC.

The gene calls are TRBV28 and TRBJ2-7, with 7 nucleotides matching TRBD2. CDR3 length: 14 residues. CDR1 is MDHEN, CDR2 SYDVKM, per germline. Germline trimming cut 5 bases from V and 6 bases from J; bases unmatched to any gene: 10. CDR3 coding DNA: TGTGCCAGCAGTACCGGGACTAAGAAATCCGAGCAGTACTTC. Protein sequence: CASSTGTKKSEQYF.

This clone turned up a few times. The CDR3 region has the DNA TGTGCCAGCAGCTTATCAGGAAATCAGCCCCAGCATTTT. It yields the protein CASSLSGNQPQHF. The V and J genes are TRBV11-2 and TRBJ1-5, with D unclear. This CDR3 region has 13 residues. V shed 2 bases and J shed 4 bases, with 6 bases lying between them. CDR1 is SGHAT, CDR2 FQNNGV, per germline. The full variable domain, rest sourced from reference TRBV11-2 and TRBJ1-5, is EAGVAQSPRYKIIEKRQSVAFWCNPISGHATLYWYQQILGQGPKLLIQFQNNGVVDDSQLPKDRFSAERLKGVDSTLKIQPAKLEDSAVYLCASSLSGNQPQHFGDGTRLSIL.

The V gene is TRBV28, the J gene TRBJ2-1; 7 nucleotides line up with TRBD1. CDR3 length: 16 residues. V shed 6 bases and J 8 bases; nucleotides not matched to a gene: 16. In germline, CDR1 is MDHEN, CDR2 SYDVKM. CDR3 sequence reads: CASSAFRAADRDEQFF. The CDR3 nucleotides are TGTGCCAGCAGCGCATTTAGAGCGGCCGACAGGGATGAGCAGTTCTTC.